These T cell receptor beta chains were read from a single sample in a study of T cell responses to AZD1222 COVID-19 vaccine. The table came from immunoSEQ multiplex PCR; TCRdb's copy has only in-frame clones and leaves some out. The sample carries 95,000 or so clones, roughly 90% recorded once. The source was peripheral blood, collected 28 days after the second AZD1222 dose. The origin of the receptors is an adult who received the AZD1222 COVID-19 vaccine. The CDR3 runs from the conserved cysteine through the conserved F or W. D genes are given only for firm matches.

TRBJ1-1 TRBV15 NA CATSREQGVLTEAFF
TRBJ2-7 TRBV4-3 NA CASSQDAGPPPNEQYF
TRBJ2-7 TRBV28 NA CASSSFDGMGPYEQYF
TRBJ2-7 TRBV9 TRBD1 CASSIGTVYLDEQYF
TRBJ2-1 TRBV7-3 TRBD2 CASSSPYGTSGNNEQFF
TRBJ2-7 TRBV7-9 TRBD2 CASSPSQAGLASYEQYF
TRBJ1-1 TRBV9 TRBD1 CASSARGRDTEAFF
TRBJ1-3 TRBV10-3 NA CAISEGGRSGNTIYF
TRBJ1-5 TRBV18 TRBD1 CASSPDRGNQPQHF
TRBJ2-1 TRBV29-1 NA CSANRGRNEQFF
TRBJ2-3 TRBV2 NA CASSEIRGRDTQYF
TRBJ2-5 TRBV19 TRBD1 CASSPGTGEETQYF
TRBJ2-1 TRBV28 TRBD2 CASRWPSGRAYGLNNEQFF
TRBJ2-2 TRBV7-8 NA CASSLTYRANTGELFF
TRBJ1-5 TRBV28 NA CASRSAHRNQPQHF
TRBJ1-1 TRBV19 NA CASSLITAGNTEAFF
TRBJ1-5 TRBV19 NA CASSTTGQPQHF
TRBJ1-5 TRBV7-6 TRBD1 CASSSGTGKQPQHF
TRBJ2-5 TRBV19 NA CASSKRSRGLLVETQYF
TRBJ1-5 TRBV5-6 NA CASSLGPTNQPQHF
TRBJ2-7 TRBV9 NA CASSVGGGVDYEQYF
TRBJ2-3 TRBV18 NA CASSPGTAQYF
TRBJ2-7 TRBV28 TRBD2 CASSLSGTGGAYEQYF
TRBJ1-4 TRBV6-2/TRBV6-3 NA CASSLGFLAREKLFF
TRBJ1-2 TRBV7-6 NA CASSLNPGGSYGYTF
TRBJ1-4 TRBV18 NA CASSRGGTNEKLFF
TRBJ2-7 TRBV28 TRBD1 CASSPLGQVGGEQYF
TRBJ1-1 TRBV27 TRBD1 CASSIGQGFRTEAFF
TRBJ1-4 TRBV2 NA CASSEFSPGAGEKLFF
TRBJ2-2 TRBV15 NA CATSRERLAVGELFF
TRBJ1-5 TRBV19 NA CASSTGLNQPQHF
TRBJ1-2 TRBV7-9 NA CASSPPDGDGGYTF
TRBJ2-2 TRBV19 TRBD1 CASSTPGQANTGELFF
TRBJ2-1 TRBV2 TRBD2 CASMGTSSFNEQFF
TRBJ2-2 TRBV20-1 TRBD2 CSASSKGGFYGELFF
TRBJ1-2 TRBV6-6 TRBD1 CASSRGQDGYTF
TRBJ2-3 TRBV4-3 NA CASSQDANVDTQYF
TRBJ2-7 TRBV25-1 TRBD2 CASSDLASGSPYEQYF
TRBJ2-1 TRBV10-2 TRBD2 CASRKGLADNEQFF
TRBJ2-2 TRBV3-1/TRBV3-2 NA CASSLMLGTGELFF
TRBJ2-5 TRBV20-1 NA CSASLGGETQYF
TRBJ2-4 TRBV14 TRBD2 CASSQISGSGNVIQYF
TRBJ2-7 TRBV6-5 NA CASSYRGGSYEQYF
TRBJ2-7 TRBV10-2 NA CASSERGNYEQYF
TRBJ2-7 TRBV15 TRBD2 CATSRDLSGLAETYEQYF